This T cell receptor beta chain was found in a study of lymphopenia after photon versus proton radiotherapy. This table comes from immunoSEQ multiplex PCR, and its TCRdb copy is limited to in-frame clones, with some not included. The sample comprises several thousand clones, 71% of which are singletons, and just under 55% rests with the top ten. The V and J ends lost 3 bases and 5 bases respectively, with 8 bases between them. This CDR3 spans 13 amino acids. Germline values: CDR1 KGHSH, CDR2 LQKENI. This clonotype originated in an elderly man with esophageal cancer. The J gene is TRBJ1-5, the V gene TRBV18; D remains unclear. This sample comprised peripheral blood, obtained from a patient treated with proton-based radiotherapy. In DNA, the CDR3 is TGTGCCAGCTCACCTAAGACGGATCAGCCCCAGCATTTT. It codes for CASSPKTDQPQHF.